Sequencing of this TCR beta chain was carried out in a study of cytomegalovirus exposure and HLA in healthy donors (TCRdb year 2017). Regarding the complete study: According to a later analysis, the roughly 130 validation repertoires were produced on the same platform as the roughly 600 repertoires of the first cohort. The study aimed to test whether signatures of past pathogen exposure could be identified by cataloging public T cell receptors. A separate validation cohort of approximately 120 different subjects was used in addition to the roughly 700-subject first cohort. High-throughput TCR immunosequencing, statistical association of individual TCRs with disease status, and machine learning were combined to predict cytomegalovirus infection status. Here is what the overall study found, with its caveats: In the study, roughly 160 TCR beta chains were listed as associated with cytomegalovirus. Most TCR sequences were observed very rarely across donors, whereas some public TCRs were present in many individuals. A later analysis found that TCRs clustered in the first cohort also tended to co-occur in the 130 or so validation repertoires, with roughly 95% of cluster scores above 0. The authors suggested that the approach could potentially be generalized to other disease states and immunological phenotypes. The validation cohort had no HLA typing available for a later analysis, so co-occurrence within that cohort was assessed over all 130 or so repertoires. Cytomegalovirus status was reported to be diagnosed by the classifier with high specificity and sensitivity in both the original and validation cohorts. A few of the identified cytomegalovirus-associated TCR beta chains were confirmed in vitro to be specific for cytomegalovirus antigens.

In its sample, this clone was seen once. Its specific antigen is unknown. Base quality data are lacking; no much larger clone is found one base away. Taken from the germline V gene, the CDR1 and CDR2 loops are MGHDK and SYGVNS. From its cysteine to its phenylalanine, the CDR3 spans 13 amino acids. Of all the DNA, just the CDR3 is kept, 39 bases in frame from base 1. After removal of 3 bases from V and 7 bases from J, the junction retains 1 base not matched to a gene. The donors belonged to the validation cohort of about 120 subjects, which was separate from the approximately 660-subject first cohort. Receptors were amplified or captured by the immunoSEQ multiplex PCR assay. The authors' analysis ran thus. A statistical classification framework was built for diagnosing cytomegalovirus status from the catalog of TCR beta chain sequences. Held by TCRdb, this immuneACCESS table contains in-frame sequences only and omits some clones. Under half of the omission traces to an unresolved V gene where checked; the cause of the rest is unknown. V and J calls and clone size come straight from that table; D and trimming were deduced from the DNA. The sample yields 250,000 to 400,000 clones; around 87% were counted once. The biggest ten clones account for over 1% of the sample.

The V gene is TRBV25-1 and the J gene is TRBJ2-2; the junction holds 8 bases that match TRBD1. This clonotype was sampled from a woman aged 25 to 45 in good health and CMV-seropositive. The material sequenced was PBMCs. The encoded CDR3 is CASSETGVGELFF. The bases are TGTGCCAGCAGTGAGACAGGGGTCGGGGAGCTGTTTTTT.